The rows below give T cell receptor beta chains drawn from one sample of a study of CD8 T cells in ankylosing spondylitis. TCRdb processed the 5' RACE reads anew with MiXCR; each CDR3 protein has one entry. Here the sample spans about 300,000 distinct CDR3 sequences, about 9.9% being singletons. Material: blood, either unsorted or a sorted T cell fraction (not recorded which). The receptor set was obtained from a female donor with ankylosing spondylitis or in good health (not recorded which). The conserved cysteine and the conserved F or W are not part of the CDR3 here. The order of the fields is V gene, J gene, CDR3 protein.

>TRBV5-1|TRBJ2-1
ASSGPGQASSSYNEQF
>TRBV20-1|TRBJ2-1
SAEGTSGSRYNEQF
>TRBV7-2|TRBJ1-4
ASTPGVINEKLF
>TRBV20-1|TRBJ1-5
SAIVGGGLGNQPQH
>TRBV30|TRBJ2-3
AWSDGLSDTQY
>TRBV20-1|TRBJ2-2
SATGYPGELF
>TRBV5-1|TRBJ1-2
ASSLTSTNYGYT
>TRBV28|TRBJ2-2
ASSNRGLSTGELF
>TRBV20-1|TRBJ2-7
SAKWDGLAVSEQY
>TRBV20-1|TRBJ1-5
SARDPGKGAPQH
>TRBV24-1|TRBJ2-7
ATSLSRSLSYEQY
>TRBV5-1|TRBJ2-7
ASSLQRPYEQY
>TRBV4-3|TRBJ2-3
ASSQEGTGSDTQY
>TRBV7-9|TRBJ2-5
ASSLTEIQETQY
>TRBV7-2|TRBJ2-3
ASSFRVGTDTQY
>TRBV20-1|TRBJ2-1
SAARPSGTWEHF
>TRBV7-8|TRBJ1-5
ASSLQNQPQH
>TRBV7-2|TRBJ2-2
ASSLVRGASPGELF
>TRBV25-1|TRBJ1-1
ASSDAGPNTEAF
>TRBV5-1|TRBJ1-2
ASSLTGAYHGYT
>TRBV20-1|TRBJ2-7
SARGLTLSHEQY
>TRBV7-9|TRBJ1-2
ASSLAPHFNYGYT
>TRBV6-4|TRBJ1-2
ASKDGLYGYT
>TRBV7-2|TRBJ2-2
ASSTNPGLFGELF
>TRBV25-1|TRBJ2-6
ASSVGGGAGANVLT
>TRBV20-1|TRBJ2-3
SARTSGRATDTQY
>TRBV2|TRBJ1-5
ASTSARGRNQPQH
>TRBV19|TRBJ2-3
ASSILDTQY
>TRBV7-9|TRBJ1-4
ASSNGRATNEKLF
>TRBV12-3/TRBV12-4|TRBJ2-1
ASKNGTSGGNEQF
>TRBV27|TRBJ2-7
ASSFQQGGAYEQY
>TRBV5-5|TRBJ2-1
ASSLEGLAGGPEF
>TRBV20-1|TRBJ2-3
CANEFLAGGADTQY
>TRBV7-3|TRBJ1-5
ASSLSGGEGQPQH
>TRBV20-1|TRBJ2-6
SAKWRGALSGANVLT
>TRBV5-1|TRBJ2-5
ASSLTPRETQY
>TRBV5-1|TRBJ1-2
ASNPTGRGYGYT
>TRBV29-1|TRBJ2-7
SGVTGTYEQY
>TRBV27|TRBJ2-2
ASSLQSDTGELF
>TRBV20-1|TRBJ2-4
SAWDRGLSYIQY
>TRBV12-3/TRBV12-4|TRBJ1-4
ASSFPNQGAATNEKLF
>TRBV5-1|TRBJ2-5
ASSLGQVQETQY
>TRBV5-5|TRBJ1-1
ASSLRSLNTEAF
>TRBV27|TRBJ2-1
ASSLLAGANNEQF
>TRBV10-3|TRBJ1-1
AISGNTEAF
>TRBV5-1|TRBJ1-1
ASSLDLRGSGGWVIYTEAF
>TRBV28|TRBJ2-5
ASSLSGRGTQETQY
>TRBV7-8|TRBJ1-6
ASSLAFHGPPNSPLH